This T cell receptor beta chain was captured by sequencing in a study of breast tumors, draining lymph nodes, adjacent tissues. Overall study results and limits: Data only fit, rather than demonstrated, lymph node origin of most tumor T cells. Tumor repertoires ranked between lymph nodes and nontumor tissue in diversity, with V and J gene preferences. Most tumor T cells seemingly derive from lymph node, then expand in tumor. Luminal-like breast cancer showed significantly higher tumor–nontumor repertoire similarity than basal-like.

Breast cancer patients provided tissue from their axillary draining lymph nodes. Via MiXCR, TCRdb re-called the multiplex PCR reads, giving one row per CDR3 protein. The sample has approximately 210,000 distinct CDR3 sequences, around 32% seen once. A note on this clonotype: Its antigen is still unknown.

V lost 0 bases and J lost 9, with 13 bases in between. Germline values: CDR1 SGHRS, CDR2 YFSETQ. The CDR3 is 15 amino acids. Material: axillary lymph node tissue. The gene calls are TRBV5-1 and TRBJ1-6, with D perhaps matching TRBD1 (6 bases). The clonotype comes from a female donor with breast cancer. Some clones in this sample may be carry-over from other donors' samples. The CDR3: CASSLDRAMSSPLHF. The CDR3 DNA reads TGCGCCAGCAGCTTGGACAGGGCTATGAGTTCACCCCTCCACTTT. The variable domain in full, with the rest retrieved from reference TRBV5-1 and TRBJ1-6, is KAGVTQTPRYLIKTRGQQVTLSCSPISGHRSVSWYQQTPGQGLQFLFEYFSETQRNKGNFPGRFSGRQFSNSRSEMNVSTLELGDSALYLCASSLDRAMSSPLHFGNGTRLTVT.